This note documents a single T cell receptor beta chain sequence. TCRdb fed the RT-PCR reads into MiXCR, producing one record per CDR3 protein. The table includes over a thousand distinct CDR3 sequences, 34% detected once. Germline loops: CDR1 SGHRS, CDR2 YFSETQ. Trimming at V came to 4 bases and at J to 4 bases, leaving 9 bases not matched to a gene. This CDR3 has 16 residues. The rearrangement uses TRBV5-1 and TRBJ2-1; TRBD1 aligns across 9 bases. The sequenced sample consisted of memory CD4+ T cells from salivary gland. The source of this sequence is a female donor with primary Sjogren's syndrome. The CDR3 region is CASSGTGPSGYNEQFF. The DNA for the CDR3 is TGCGCCAGCAGCGGGACAGGGCCCTCAGGATACAATGAGCAGTTCTTC.